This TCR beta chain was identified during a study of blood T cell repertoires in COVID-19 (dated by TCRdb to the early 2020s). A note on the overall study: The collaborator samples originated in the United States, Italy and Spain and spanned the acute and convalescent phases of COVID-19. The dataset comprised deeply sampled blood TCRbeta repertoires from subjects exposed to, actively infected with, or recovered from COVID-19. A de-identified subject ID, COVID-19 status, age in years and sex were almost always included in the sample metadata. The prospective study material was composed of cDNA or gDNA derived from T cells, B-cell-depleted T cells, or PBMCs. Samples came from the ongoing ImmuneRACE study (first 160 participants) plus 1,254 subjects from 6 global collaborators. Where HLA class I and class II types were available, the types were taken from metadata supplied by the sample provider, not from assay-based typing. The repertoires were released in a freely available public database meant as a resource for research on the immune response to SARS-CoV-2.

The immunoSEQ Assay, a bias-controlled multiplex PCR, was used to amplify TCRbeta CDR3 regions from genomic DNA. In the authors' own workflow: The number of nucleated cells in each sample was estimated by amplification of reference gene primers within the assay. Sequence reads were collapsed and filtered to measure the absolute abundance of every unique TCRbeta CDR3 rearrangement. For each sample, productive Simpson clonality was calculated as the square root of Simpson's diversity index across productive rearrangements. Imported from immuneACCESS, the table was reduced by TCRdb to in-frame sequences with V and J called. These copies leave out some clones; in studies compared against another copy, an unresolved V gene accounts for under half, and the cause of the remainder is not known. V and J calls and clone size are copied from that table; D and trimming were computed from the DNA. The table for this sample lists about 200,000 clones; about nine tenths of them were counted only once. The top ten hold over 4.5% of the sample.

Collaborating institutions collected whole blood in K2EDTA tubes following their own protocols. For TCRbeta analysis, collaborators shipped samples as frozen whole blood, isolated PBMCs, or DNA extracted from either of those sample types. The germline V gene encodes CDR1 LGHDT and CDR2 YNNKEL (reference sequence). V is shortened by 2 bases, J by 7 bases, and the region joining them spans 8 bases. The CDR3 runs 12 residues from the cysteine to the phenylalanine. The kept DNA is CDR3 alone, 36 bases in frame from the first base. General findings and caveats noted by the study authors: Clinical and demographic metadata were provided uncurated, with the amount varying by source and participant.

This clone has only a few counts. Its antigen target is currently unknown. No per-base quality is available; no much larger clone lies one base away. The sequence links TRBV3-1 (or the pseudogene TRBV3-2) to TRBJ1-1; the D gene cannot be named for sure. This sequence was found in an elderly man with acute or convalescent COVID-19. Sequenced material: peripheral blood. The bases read TGTGCCAGCAGCCAATACGGTGTTGAAGCTTTCTTT. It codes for CASSQYGVEAFF.